Sequencing of this T cell receptor (beta chain) was carried out in a study of blood T cell repertoires in COVID-19. V lost 5 bases to trimming and J lost 5 bases, with 18 bases between them. CDR3 size: 15 residues. Germline lookup yields CDR1 MDHEN and CDR2 SYDVKM. Assay used: immunoSEQ multiplex PCR; TCRdb lists only in-frame clones, some missing. The table has more than 45,000 clones, more than 80% seen once. The rearrangement links TRBV28 to TRBJ1-2; tentative D call: TRBD1 (5 bases). This receptor was taken from a man aged 55 to 70 with acute or convalescent COVID-19. The sequencing sample was made of peripheral blood. The CDR3 sequence: CASSGGTLLSYGYTF. The DNA of the CDR3 is TGTGCCAGCAGTGGGGGGACCCTCCTAAGTTATGGCTACACCTTC.